A selection of T cell receptor beta chains follows, all from one sample in a study of blood T cell repertoires in COVID-19. Clones were sequenced by immunoSEQ multiplex PCR, and TCRdb holds only the in-frame ones, with some missing. This table has about 250,000 clones, under 90% appearing once. The sample consisted of PBMCs or T cells enriched from blood (not recorded which). These receptors were taken from a middle-aged man who had recovered from COVID-19. The CDR3 runs from the conserved cysteine through the conserved F or W. The D gene is left open where the match is weak. A clone size is listed for some rows: how often the clone was seen (once, few, many), or a class if it is expanded.

v_call,d_call,j_call,clone_size,cdr3_nt,cdr3_aa
TRBV7-9,.,TRBJ2-5,.,TGTGCCAGCGAGTGGCCACAGGGGGGGGAGGGCCCCCAAGAGACCCAGTACTTC,CASEWPQGGEGPQETQYF
TRBV4-3,.,TRBJ2-2,.,TGCGCCAGCAGCCAAGATATGGCCACCGGGGAGCTGTTTTTT,CASSQDMATGELFF
TRBV2,TRBD2,TRBJ2-7,many,TGTGCCAGCATGACTAGCGGGAGGAACGAGCAGTACTTC,CASMTSGRNEQYF
TRBV19,.,TRBJ2-7,few,TGTGCCAGTAGTATAACTGACGGGTCCTACGAGCAGTACTTC,CASSITDGSYEQYF
TRBV7-9,.,TRBJ2-7,.,TGTGCCAGCAGCTCGGGACTTAACGAGCAGTACTTC,CASSSGLNEQYF
TRBV6-5,.,TRBJ1-1,.,TGTGCCAGCAGTCCGTCACAGACGAACACTGAAGCTTTCTTT,CASSPSQTNTEAFF
TRBV3-1/TRBV3-2,.,TRBJ2-1,.,TGTGCCAGCAGCCAAGGCCCCCGCCTAGTCAGTGAGCAGTTCTTC,CASSQGPRLVSEQFF
TRBV15,TRBD2,TRBJ2-1,.,TGTGCCACCGCGGGAGTTGTCAATGAGCAGTTCTTC,CATAGVVNEQFF
TRBV7-9,TRBD2,TRBJ2-2,.,TGTGCCAGCAGCCGGTTAGGACTAGCGGCGAACACCGGGGAGCTGTTTTTT,CASSRLGLAANTGELFF
TRBV30,.,TRBJ2-1,.,TGTGCCTGGGGGCCCGGAGCCACCAACTACAATGAGCAGTTCTTC,CAWGPGATNYNEQFF
TRBV19,TRBD1,TRBJ2-1,.,TGTGCCAGTAGTGCCCACCTCGGACAGGGGGTGGATGAGCAGTTCTTC,CASSAHLGQGVDEQFF
TRBV5-6,.,TRBJ2-2,.,TGTGCCAGCAGACCTGGTGGGCCAGCGAACACCGGGGAGCTGTTTTTT,CASRPGGPANTGELFF
TRBV5-1,TRBD1,TRBJ1-1,.,TGCGCCAGCAGGGACAGGGGCCGCCAGAACACTGAAGCTTTCTTT,CASRDRGRQNTEAFF
TRBV7-8,.,TRBJ1-6,.,TGTGCCAGCAGCCCTCCAGGGTACGATTCACCCCTCCACTTT,CASSPPGYDSPLHF
TRBV5-1,.,TRBJ2-3,.,TGCGCCAGCAGCCAGGATCGGGGTGGATATAGCACAGATACGCAGTATTTT,CASSQDRGGYSTDTQYF
TRBV6-1,TRBD2,TRBJ2-7,.,TGTGCCAGCAGTGAACGGCGGGAGGGATGGGGATACGAGCAGTACTTC,CASSERREGWGYEQYF
TRBV18,.,TRBJ1-1,.,TGTGCCTTGCGGGGGGCGGCGATGAACACTGAAGCTTTCTTT,CALRGAAMNTEAFF
TRBV5-1,TRBD1,TRBJ1-1,.,TGCGCCAGCAGCTTTAAGACAGGGCTAACTACCACTGAAGCTTTCTTT,CASSFKTGLTTTEAFF
TRBV5-6,TRBD1,TRBJ2-7,.,TGTGCCAGCAGGGGACAGGGGAACTCCTACGAGCAGTACTTC,CASRGQGNSYEQYF
TRBV13,.,TRBJ2-2,.,TGTGCCAGCAGCTTAGGCCAGGGAACGAACACCGGGGAGCTGTTTTTT,CASSLGQGTNTGELFF
TRBV2,.,TRBJ1-2,few,TGTGCCAGCAGTGAACTACCCCGGAGCTATGGCTACACCTTC,CASSELPRSYGYTF
TRBV3-1/TRBV3-2,.,TRBJ2-2,.,TGTGCCAGCAGCTCTCGGAGACCCGGGGAGCTGTTTTTT,CASSSRRPGELFF
TRBV7-2,.,TRBJ1-4,.,TGTGCCAGCAGCTTAGTTGCAAGCGGAAATGAAAAACTGTTTTTT,CASSLVASGNEKLFF
TRBV9,TRBD1,TRBJ2-7,.,TGTGCCAGCAGCGTAGGATGGGGACAGGGATACGAGCAGTACTTC,CASSVGWGQGYEQYF
TRBV21-1,.,TRBJ2-1,.,TGTGCCAGCACCATTTTGGGACTAGCGGCTGAAAACTCCTACAATGAGCAGTTCTTC,CASTILGLAAENSYNEQFF
TRBV7-3,TRBD1,TRBJ1-5,.,TGTGCCAGCAACTCACTCCGAAAGGACAGGGTTAGCAATCAGCCCCAGCATTTT,CASNSLRKDRVSNQPQHF
TRBV6-1,.,TRBJ1-6,.,TGTGCCAGCAGTGAAGCGGGCGGGAGCTCCTATAATTCACCCCTCCACTTT,CASSEAGGSSYNSPLHF
TRBV5-4,TRBD2,TRBJ2-3,.,TGTGCCAGCAGCTTGGATGGACTAGCGGGCACAGATACGCAGTATTTT,CASSLDGLAGTDTQYF
TRBV5-1,.,TRBJ1-1,.,TGCGCCAGCAGCTCCCTGCCCCCGGAGGAGAACACTGAAGCTTTCTTT,CASSSLPPEENTEAFF
TRBV6-5,.,TRBJ1-6,.,TGTGCCAGCAGTTACTCGGGGGGAATCGAATCACCCCTCCACTTT,CASSYSGGIESPLHF
TRBV23-1,.,TRBJ1-6,.,TGCGCCAGCAGTCAGGGCAGGGATGGGGTTGATTTGGATGATAATTCACCCCTCCACTTT,CASSQGRDGVDLDDNSPLHF
TRBV5-6,.,TRBJ1-1,.,TGTGCCAGCAGCCGCACAGGGATAGGGAACACTGAAGCTTTCTTT,CASSRTGIGNTEAFF
TRBV5-1,.,TRBJ1-5,.,TGCGCCAGCCAAGTCTTCTCTCCGGTGAGCGGGCGGCGCGAGCATTTT,CASQVFSPVSGRREHF
TRBV5-4,.,TRBJ1-1,medium-sized,TGTGCCAGCAGTTCTAAACTTTTCCAGAACACTGAAGCTTTCTTT,CASSSKLFQNTEAFF
TRBV27,.,TRBJ1-6,.,TGTGCCAGCAGTGGGTACGGGGGGAGGACACCCCTCCACTTT,CASSGYGGRTPLHF
TRBV28,TRBD1,TRBJ1-5,few,TGTGCCAGCACCCTCCGGGACAGGCGAAATCAGCCCCAGCATTTT,CASTLRDRRNQPQHF
TRBV19,.,TRBJ1-2,.,TGTGCCAGTAGTAGCTCGGCAGGCTTTAACTATGGCTACACCTTC,CASSSSAGFNYGYTF
TRBV30,.,TRBJ1-1,.,TGTGCCTGGGACAGACAAGTGAACACTGAAGCTTTCTTT,CAWDRQVNTEAFF
TRBV9,.,TRBJ2-1,.,TGTGCCAGCAGCGTAGGCGGGGGCCAAGCCTACAATGAGCAGTTCTTC,CASSVGGGQAYNEQFF
TRBV18,.,TRBJ1-1,.,TGTGCCAGCTCACCACCGGGCGGGGTCGGCACTGAAGCTTTCTTT,CASSPPGGVGTEAFF
TRBV23-1,.,TRBJ1-5,few,TGCGCCAGCAGTCAATTTTATTACAGGGAGTCAGGAGGTCAGCCCCAGCATTTT,CASSQFYYRESGGQPQHF